This T cell receptor beta chain was found in a study of neurological immune-mediated disorders. The wider study: The disease course was relapsing-remitting in roughly 31 and secondary progressive in about 9% of the roughly 35 multiple sclerosis patients.

The CDR3 contains 14 residues. The germline V and J ends were trimmed by 5 bases and 0 bases, with 11 bases remaining between them. CDR1 SEHNR and CDR2 FQNEAQ come from the germline V gene (reference sequence). General study findings and limits: One related-CDR3 cluster, identified by phylogenetic grouping, held the repertoires of 18 of 34 multiple sclerosis patients and was a possible signature. Subjects shared no identical expanded-clone CDR3 amino acid sequences, suggesting private TCR-beta repertoires in all groups.

This clonotype was seen many times. Its matching antigen is unknown. As for the cDNA, it was generated by 5'RACE with 10-nucleotide random UMIs. TCRdb analysed the 5' RACE reads with MiXCR anew, one entry per CDR3 protein. The sample has about 74,000 distinct CDR3 sequences; around 5.5% are singletons. The rearrangement links TRBV7-9 to TRBJ2-7, with D perhaps matching TRBD1 (6 bases). This sequence originates from a man aged 18-30 years with multiple sclerosis. The sequencing input was PBMCs. CDR3 coding DNA: TGTGCCAGCAGCCGGGACACCCACTCCTACGAGCAGTACTTC. Its protein is CASSRDTHSYEQYF.